The rows below give T cell receptor beta chains drawn from one sample of a study of shared clonotypes between healthy human individuals. Method: immunoSEQ multiplex PCR; TCRdb's copy keeps in-frame clones and lacks some. In the table there are 1.5 million to 1.9 million clones, nearly 99% of which are singletons. What was sequenced was naive CD4+ T cells sorted from blood. Receptors were obtained from a man aged 30 to 45 in good health. Both conserved end residues are part of each CDR3. The order of the fields is clone size, D gene, CDR3 length, V gene, J gene, CDR3 DNA, CDR3 protein. A D gene is named only where the DNA matches it firmly. Clone size is given for some rows only: seen once, a few or many times, or a class if the clone is expanded.

.	TRBD1	15	TRBV7-2	TRBJ2-1	TGTGCCAGCAGCACAGGACAGGGATCGGGCAATGAGCAGTTCTTC	CASSTGQGSGNEQFF
.	.	20	TRBV5-1	TRBJ2-3	TGCGCCAGCAGCTTGGCGCCCGGCCGATTAGCAGAAGCTAGCACAGATACGCAGTATTTT	CASSLAPGRLAEASTDTQYF
.	.	16	TRBV5-1	TRBJ2-1	TGCGCCAGCAGCCCTCCCGAAATCATTTGGTACAATGAGCAGTTCTTC	CASSPPEIIWYNEQFF
.	.	14	TRBV11-2	TRBJ1-4	TGTGCCAGCAGCTACCGGGACGGATCCTTAGAACTGTTTTTT	CASSYRDGSLELFF
.	TRBD1	17	TRBV2	TRBJ1-2	TGTGCCAGCAGGCAACCGGGACAGGGTGATTTTAACTATGGCTACACCTTC	CASRQPGQGDFNYGYTF
.	TRBD2	14	TRBV6-5	TRBJ2-7	TGTGCCAGCAAACCAGGAGCGGGACTCTACGAGCAGTACTTC	CASKPGAGLYEQYF
.	.	13	TRBV19	TRBJ1-1	TGTGCCAGTAGTATCCAAGTGGACACTGAAGCTTTCTTT	CASSIQVDTEAFF
.	.	17	TRBV10-3	TRBJ1-2	TGTGCCATCAGTGTGCTGGTGAGTTTAGGACACCCATATGGCTACACCTTC	CAISVLVSLGHPYGYTF
.	.	15	TRBV4-1	TRBJ2-3	TGCGCCAGCAGCCGGCTAGAGACTAGCACAGATACGCAGTATTTT	CASSRLETSTDTQYF
.	TRBD2	16	TRBV5-4	TRBJ2-3	TGTGCCAGCAGCTACGGGACTAGCGGACGCACAGATACGCAGTATTTT	CASSYGTSGRTDTQYF
.	.	12	TRBV18	TRBJ1-1	TGTGCCAGCTCACCGGGGAACACTGAAGCTTTCTTT	CASSPGNTEAFF
.	.	13	TRBV10-2	TRBJ2-1	TGCGCCAGCAGTGAGAACCGATACAATGAGCAGTTCTTC	CASSENRYNEQFF
.	.	17	TRBV9	TRBJ1-2	TGTGCCAGCAGCGTAGCCGGCGGGGGCCTAACTAACTATGGCTACACCTTC	CASSVAGGGLTNYGYTF
.	.	14	TRBV29-1	TRBJ1-1	TGCAGCGTTCGACCGAAAACTCCTGCTGCAGTAGCTTTCTTT	CSVRPKTPAAVAFF
.	TRBD1	12	TRBV19	TRBJ1-4	TGTGCCAGTAGGACAGGGTCAGAAAAACTGTTTTTT	CASRTGSEKLFF
once	.	13	TRBV30	TRBJ1-2	TGTGCCTGGACGGCTGCGGGGACGGGTGGCTACACCTTC	CAWTAAGTGGYTF
.	.	16	TRBV4-3	TRBJ1-2	TGCGCCAGCAGCCAAGAGGGGCCAGCTTCCAACTATGGCTACACCTTC	CASSQEGPASNYGYTF
few	.	14	TRBV5-4	TRBJ1-5	TGTGCCAGCAGCCTCGACAGAGGCGATCAGCCCCAGCATTTT	CASSLDRGDQPQHF
.	.	16	TRBV7-8	TRBJ2-1	TGTGCCAGCAGCCCCTTGGCGGGGAGCTCCTACAATGAGCAGTTCTTC	CASSPLAGSSYNEQFF
.	TRBD1	16	TRBV7-8	TRBJ2-1	TGTGCCAGCAGCAAGACCGGGACAGGGGCCTACAATGAGCAGTTCTTC	CASSKTGTGAYNEQFF
.	.	14	TRBV15	TRBJ2-3	TGTGCCACCAGCAGGGAAACTAGCACAGATACGCAGTATTTT	CATSRETSTDTQYF
once	TRBD1	19	TRBV28	TRBJ2-1	TGTGCCAGCAGTCCGCTACCTCGTCCGGGACAGAGCTCCTACAATGAGCAGTTCTTC	CASSPLPRPGQSSYNEQFF
.	.	13	TRBV30	TRBJ1-5	TGTGCCTGGAGCAAAGGGAATAATCAGCCCCAGCATTTT	CAWSKGNNQPQHF
.	.	15	TRBV5-1	TRBJ2-1	TGCGCCAGCAGCTTGGGGTCGTTCGCCTACAATGAGCAGTTCTTC	CASSLGSFAYNEQFF
once	TRBD1	16	TRBV11-2	TRBJ2-1	TGTGCCAGCAGCGAAAAGCCGGGACAGGGACACAATGAGCAGTTCTTC	CASSEKPGQGHNEQFF
.	.	16	TRBV29-1	TRBJ2-1	TGCAGCGTTGAAGGCCGGGACACTAGCTCCTACAATGAGCAGTTCTTC	CSVEGRDTSSYNEQFF
.	TRBD2	17	TRBV7-2	TRBJ2-1	TGTGCCAGCAGTTCACTAGCGGGAGGGACTTCGGACAATGAGCAGTTCTTC	CASSSLAGGTSDNEQFF
.	.	15	TRBV10-3	TRBJ2-2	TGTGCCATCAAGGCTACAGGGATCGACACCGGGGAGCTGTTTTTT	CAIKATGIDTGELFF
.	.	15	TRBV5-1	TRBJ2-3	TGCGCCAGCAGGGTCAACGCCGGGGGCACAGATACGCAGTATTTT	CASRVNAGGTDTQYF
.	.	13	TRBV30	TRBJ1-2	TGTGCCTGGAGCCTTGGGGGGGCGAGTGGCTACACCTTC	CAWSLGGASGYTF
few	.	13	TRBV2	TRBJ2-2	TGTGCCAGCGTACTAGGATCCTCCGGGGAGCTGTTTTTT	CASVLGSSGELFF
.	TRBD2	14	TRBV19	TRBJ2-2	TGTGCCAGTAGTATTACGGGGGGAACCGGGGAGCTGTTTTTT	CASSITGGTGELFF
once	TRBD2	16	TRBV7-9	TRBJ2-3	TGTGCCAGCAGCCCTACCCAGACTAGCGGGACAGATACGCAGTATTTT	CASSPTQTSGTDTQYF
.	.	14	TRBV10-3	TRBJ2-7	TGTGCCATCCAACTCGGGGCAGAAGTATACGAGCAGTACTTC	CAIQLGAEVYEQYF
.	.	16	TRBV7-9	TRBJ2-2	TGTGCCAGCAGCTTAAGCCTAGCTCTGAACACCGGGGAGCTGTTTTTT	CASSLSLALNTGELFF
once	.	16	TRBV28	TRBJ1-4	TGTGCCAGCACCGCTAGGACCTCTGCAACTAATGAAAAACTGTTTTTT	CASTARTSATNEKLFF
.	.	15	TRBV2	TRBJ1-3	TGTGCCAGCAGTGTTCTGGGGGCGGCTGGAAACACCATATATTTT	CASSVLGAAGNTIYF
.	TRBD2	14	TRBV29-1	TRBJ2-3	TGCAGCGTTGCCAGCGGGAGCCCTACAGATACGCAGTATTTT	CSVASGSPTDTQYF
.	TRBD1	15	TRBV25-1	TRBJ2-5	TGTGCCAGCAGTGAAAACAGGGGTCTAAGGGAGACCCAGTACTTC	CASSENRGLRETQYF
.	.	16	TRBV6-5	TRBJ1-3	TGTGCCAGCAGTTACTCGGAGCTGAGCTCTGGAAACACCATATATTTT	CASSYSELSSGNTIYF
.	TRBD1	15	TRBV7-9	TRBJ1-4	TGTGCCAGCAGCTTAGGGGACAGGGACGTGGAAAAACTGTTTTTT	CASSLGDRDVEKLFF
.	.	15	TRBV6-5	TRBJ1-2	TGTGCCAGCAGTTACGGGCCAACAGGAAACTATGGCTACACCTTC	CASSYGPTGNYGYTF